A single sample gave rise to the 26 T cell receptor beta chains below, sequenced in a study of PD-L1 blockade in urothelial cancer. Noted time point: pretreatment peripheral blood. TCRdb's copy holds only in-frame clones and misses some; the assay was immunoSEQ multiplex PCR. The sample lists over 100,000 clones, 70% to 85% seen once, with about 2.9% in the top ten. The sample consisted of PBMCs, taken around atezolizumab (anti-PD-L1) treatment. These receptors came from a man over 45 with urothelial cancer.

Of note for this clone: A read error may account for a junction end that differs from germline. The chain is built from TRBV5-4 and TRBJ1-2; 8 positions match TRBD1. The length of the CDR3 is 14 residues. CDR1 is SGHNT and CDR2 is YYREEE in the germline V gene (reference sequence). The CDR3 DNA reads as TGTGCCAGCAGTTCAGGGGGCTTTAACGATGGCTACACCTTC. It encodes CASSSGGFNDGYTF.

CDR3 loop: CASSSAGQMYQETQYF. CDR3 DNA: TGCGCCAGCAGCTCCGCCGGACAGATGTACCAAGAGACCCAGTACTTC. The V gene is TRBV5-1, the J gene TRBJ2-5; tentative D call: TRBD1 (6 bases). V dropped 3 bases and J dropped 0 bases, with 15 bases sitting between them. The CDR3 spans 16 residues. Germline CDR1 is SGHRS and CDR2 is YFSETQ.

This clone has more than one count but fewer than ten. V gene TRBV15 combines with J gene TRBJ1-1; D gene ambiguous. Germline CDR1 LNHNV, CDR2 YYDKDF (reference sequence). V lost 9 bases and J lost 1, with 15 bases in between. The CDR3 totals 14 residues. The CDR3 nucleotides read TGTGCCACGAGTGTGAGAGGCCGGAACACTGAAGCTTTCTTT. It yields the protein CATSVRGRNTEAFF.

The V gene is TRBV9, the J gene TRBJ2-3; tentative D call: TRBD2 (7 bases). This CDR3 comprises 15 residues. CDR1 SGDLS and CDR2 YYNGEE come from the germline V gene. V was shortened by 3 bases and J by 6 bases, with 17 bases between the two germline ends. CDR3 nucleotides: TGTGCCAGCAGCGCGGGGGGCCTATCGTCGGATACGCAGTATTTT. It encodes CASSAGGLSSDTQYF.

V is TRBV19 and J is TRBJ1-2; D gene uncertain. The CDR3 sequence is 14 residues long. Germline V gives CDR1 LNHDA, CDR2 SQIVND (reference sequence). Trimming left V 6 bases short and J 5 bases short, with 16 bases between. The CDR3 DNA reads as TGTGCCAGTAGCATCAGTGGCGGAACGTATGGCTACACCTTC. Translated, it gives CASSISGGTYGYTF.

The gene calls are TRBV30 and TRBJ1-2; 9 nucleotides line up with TRBD1. The CDR3 is made up of 15 amino acids. CDR1 and CDR2 (germline): GTSNPN, SVGIG (reference sequence). After removal of 1 base from V and 3 bases from J, the junction contained 6 bases not matched to a gene. The CDR3 region has the DNA TGTGCCTGGAGTGCCCAAACAGGGGGCTACTATGGCTACACCTTC. Translating it yields CAWSAQTGGYYGYTF.

The J gene is TRBJ1-5, the V gene TRBV5-8; no firm D call. Germline loops: CDR1 SGHTS, CDR2 YDEGEE. Trimming cost V 2 bases and J 6 bases, with 9 bases left between them. The CDR3 is 13 residues long. DNA of the CDR3: TGTGCCAGCAGCTTCCCCGTCGGTCAGCCCCAGCATTTT. This gives the protein CASSFPVGQPQHF.

The chain links TRBV29-1 to TRBJ1-1, with D tentatively TRBD1 (6 bases). CDR1 SQVTM and CDR2 ANQGSEA come from the germline V gene. CDR3 size: 12 residues. Trimming removed 5 bases at V and 6 bases at J, with 13 bases between. CDR3 sequence: CSVIRGTAEAFF. The CDR3 nucleotides read TGCAGCGTTATAAGGGGGACGGCTGAAGCTTTCTTT.

To note about this clone: This clone may be a read error of a much larger clone one base away. The chain links TRBV2 to TRBJ2-7; D is unclear. There are 11 residues in the CDR3. Germline V gene data show CDR1 as SNHLY and CDR2 as FYNNEI. Between the trimmed V and J ends, which lost 6 bases and 1 base, there was a span of 4 bases. The CDR3 bases are TGTGCCAGCAGCCCATCCTACGAGCAGTACTTC. This gives the protein CASSPSYEQYF.

This chain uses TRBV28 with TRBJ2-7; the match to TRBD1 covers 10 bases. The CDR3 length is 15 residues. In germline, CDR1 is MDHEN, CDR2 SYDVKM. The junction had 7 bases not matched to a gene; V was cut back by 6 bases and J by 2 bases. The CDR3 DNA sequence: TGTGCCAGCAGGACAGGGGGCTTATCTCCCTACGAGCAGTACTTC. Translating it yields CASRTGGLSPYEQYF.

The genes are TRBV2 and TRBJ1-5, with a tentative D call TRBD1 (6 bases). Germline CDR1 is SNHLY and CDR2 is FYNNEI. The CDR3 loop spans 13 amino acids. V dropped 7 bases and J dropped 6 bases, with 13 bases sitting between them. As DNA, the CDR3 is TGTGCCAGCACCAACAGGGTCTCTCAGCCCCAGCATTTT. Translated, it gives CASTNRVSQPQHF.

The genes are TRBV28 and TRBJ2-7; no definite D call. The CDR3 has 15 amino acids. Germline CDR1 reads MDHEN; CDR2 reads SYDVKM. Trimming removed 2 bases at V and 0 bases at J, with 11 bases between. The CDR3 sequence: CASSLHQTHSYEQYF. CDR3 nucleotide sequence: TGTGCCAGCAGTTTACACCAGACACACTCCTACGAGCAGTACTTC.

The chain joins TRBV7-9 to TRBJ1-2; possibly TRBD1 for D (5 bases). CDR1 SEHNR and CDR2 FQNEAQ come from the germline V gene (reference sequence). V lost 2 bases and J lost 8, with 12 bases in between. The CDR3 is 13 amino acids. The CDR3 region has the DNA TGTGCCAGCAGCTTATCCACGACAGTCGGCTACACCTTC. Protein: CASSLSTTVGYTF.

The chain is built from TRBV19 and TRBJ2-6; 8 bases align to TRBD1. This CDR3 has 18 amino acids. The J segment lost 0 bases and the V segment lost 5 bases, leaving 9 bases of the junction unmatched. Germline V gene sequence: CDR1 LNHDA, CDR2 SQIVND (reference sequence). CDR3 protein: CASSPRTGNPSGANVLTF. The CDR3 DNA is TGTGCCAGTAGTCCCAGGACAGGGAACCCCTCTGGGGCCAACGTCCTGACTTTC.

V gene TRBV5-6 combines with J gene TRBJ2-7; TRBD2 agrees at 8 bases. This CDR3 contains 14 residues. J lost 1 base, V lost 1 base, and 1 base had no gene match. Germline V gene lookup returns CDR1 SGHDT and CDR2 YYEEEE. CDR3 residues: CASSLTSGSYEQYF. In DNA form, the CDR3 reads TGTGCCAGCAGCTTGACTAGCGGTTCCTACGAGCAGTACTTC.

This clone was seen a few times. The V gene is TRBV6-5, the J gene TRBJ1-5; TRBD1 agrees at 7 bases. This CDR3 is built from 13 residues. CDR1 and CDR2 (germline): MNHEY, SVGAGI. After removal of 5 bases from V and 5 bases from J, the junction contained 3 bases not matched to a gene. CDR3 sequence: CASSRTGYQPQHF. The CDR3 DNA sequence: TGTGCCAGCAGTCGGACAGGCTATCAGCCCCAGCATTTT.

About this clone: Other DNA variants within this sample encode the same CDR3. The CDR3 protein is CASSLELGYGYTF. As DNA, the CDR3 is TGCGCCAGCAGCTTGGAGCTCGGGTATGGCTACACCTTC. This chain links TRBV5-1 with TRBJ1-2; D gene unclear. The germline CDR1 and CDR2 sequences are SGHRS and YFSETQ. V was pared by 0 bases and J by 5 bases, with 8 bases between. The CDR3 runs 13 residues.

This clone was picked up a small number of times. J is TRBJ1-1 and V is TRBV9; the D is unclear. V was trimmed by 3 bases and J by 4 bases, leaving 16 bases between them. CDR3 length: 15 amino acids. CDR1 and CDR2 (germline): SGDLS, YYNGEE. The DNA for the CDR3 is TGTGCCAGCAGCGGAGCAGGCCGAGGGCCCACTGAAGCTTTCTTT. It specifies CASSGAGRGPTEAFF.

This sequence joins TRBV11-3 and TRBJ2-7, with a tentative D call TRBD2 (6 bases). The CDR3 is 13 residues long. CDR1 SGHNT and CDR2 YENEEA come from the germline V gene. V gave up 6 bases and J gave up 4 bases, with 13 bases separating them. CDR3 loop: CASSGGSSYEQYF. The CDR3 DNA follows: TGTGCCAGCAGTGGGGGGTCCTCTTACGAGCAGTACTTC.

The V call is TRBV2, the J call TRBJ2-1; TRBD2 aligns across 8 bases. V lost 6 bases to trimming and J lost 8 bases; unmatched junction nucleotides: 9. CDR1 and CDR2 (germline): SNHLY, FYNNEI. This CDR3 spans 14 amino acids. The CDR3 region is CASRTGGPLDEQFF. The CDR3, as DNA: TGTGCCAGCAGAACGGGAGGGCCTTTGGATGAGCAGTTCTTC. The whole variable domain, remainder taken from reference TRBV2 and TRBJ2-1, is EPEVTQTPSHQVTQMGQEVILRCVPISNHLYFYWYRQILGQKVEFLVSFYNNEISEKSEIFDDQFSVERPDGSNFTLKIRSTKLEDSAMYFCASRTGGPLDEQFFGPGTRLTVL.

This clone was recorded once. The chain recombines TRBV27 with TRBJ2-2; a weak D match, TRBD2 (6 bases). V lost 6 bases, J lost 1 base, and 9 bases lay in between. Germline V gene lookup returns CDR1 MNHEY and CDR2 SMNVEV (reference sequence). The CDR3 runs 14 residues. The CDR3 sequence is CASRRDWNTGELFF. CDR3 in DNA: TGTGCCAGCAGGCGGGATTGGAACACCGGGGAGCTGTTTTTT.

The J gene is TRBJ1-1, the V gene TRBV30; D possibly corresponds to TRBD1 (6 bases). Trimming stripped 1 base from V and 8 bases from J, with 11 bases between. The germline V gene has CDR1 GTSNPN and CDR2 SVGIG (reference sequence). The CDR3 spans 12 residues. The CDR3 region is CAWSGTAGEAFF. CDR3 DNA: TGTGCCTGGAGTGGGACAGCGGGGGAAGCTTTCTTT.

The genes are TRBV7-3 and TRBJ2-7; D is perhaps TRBD1 (6 bases). V was pared by 4 bases and J by 6 bases, with 10 bases between. The germline CDR1 and CDR2 sequences are SGHTA and FQGTGA. The CDR3 is 12 amino acids. The CDR3 DNA reads as TGTGCCAGCAGCTCACAGGGTACCGAGCAGTACTTC. Translating it yields CASSSQGTEQYF. Full variable domain (remainder filled in from reference TRBV7-3 and TRBJ2-7): GAGVSQTPSNKVTEKGKYVELRCDPISGHTALYWYRQSLGQGPEFLIYFQGTGAADDSGLPNDRFFAVRPEGSVSTLKIQRTERGDSAVYLCASSSQGTEQYFGPGTRLTVT.

The chain combines TRBV7-2 with TRBJ2-3; D not resolved. Trimming stripped 3 bases from V and 2 bases from J, with 15 bases between. In germline, CDR1 is SGHTA, CDR2 FQGNSA. CDR3 length: 16 residues. Here the CDR3 DNA reads TGTGCCAGCAGCTTTCCCCCAGACATTAACACAGATACGCAGTATTTT. Protein sequence: CASSFPPDINTDTQYF.

The V gene is TRBV19, the J gene TRBJ2-2; possibly TRBD2 for D (5 bases). Germline V gene lookup returns CDR1 LNHDA and CDR2 SQIVND (reference sequence). The CDR3 consists of 13 residues. V was trimmed by 5 bases and J by 5 bases, leaving 9 bases between them. The CDR3 loop reads CASSPRTTGELFF. DNA of the CDR3: TGTGCCAGTAGTCCCCGGACTACCGGGGAGCTGTTTTTT. Supplemented by reference TRBV19 and TRBJ2-2, the full variable domain reads DGGITQSPKYLFRKEGQNVTLSCEQNLNHDAMYWYRQDPGQGLRLIYYSQIVNDFQKGDIAEGYSVSREKKESFPLTVTSAQKNPTAFYLCASSPRTTGELFFGEGSRLTVL.

This sequence joins TRBV27 and TRBJ2-3; TRBD1 matches at 7 bases. This CDR3 region has 15 residues. V gave up 3 bases and J gave up 4 bases; unmatched junction bases: 7. Germline assignment: CDR1 MNHEY and CDR2 SMNVEV (reference sequence). The CDR3, as DNA: TGTGCCAGCAGTTTTCTTGACAGGGCTCCAGATACGCAGTATTTT. This gives the protein CASSFLDRAPDTQYF.